A selection of T cell receptor beta chains follows, all from one sample in a study of radiotherapy plus CTLA-4 blockade in lung cancer. Clones were sequenced by immunoSEQ multiplex PCR, and TCRdb holds only the in-frame ones, with some missing. The data hold 50,000 to 65,000 clones, with approximately 84% observed a single time. The specimen comprised peripheral blood, sampled from a patient treated with radiotherapy plus ipilimumab. The receptors shown here come from a human donor with non-small cell lung cancer whose response to radiotherapy plus ipilimumab could not be evaluated. Each CDR3 is given with its conserved first and last residue. The order of the fields is V gene, CDR3 length, clone size, J gene, D gene, CDR3 DNA, CDR3 protein. D genes are given only for firm matches. Some rows mark clone size as missing; the rest say once, few, many or name a class of expanded clone.

v_call: TRBV5-4
cdr3_length: 16
clone_size: NA
j_call: TRBJ2-1
d_call: TRBD2
cdr3_nt: TGTGCCAGCAGCCCCAGGGCTAGCGGGAGGTCGAGTGGGCAGTTCTTC
cdr3_aa: CASSPRASGRSSGQFF

v_call: TRBV5-1
cdr3_length: 13
clone_size: NA
j_call: TRBJ2-3
d_call: NA
cdr3_nt: TGCGCCAGCAGCTTGACAAACACAGATACGCAGTATTTT
cdr3_aa: CASSLTNTDTQYF

v_call: TRBV7-2
cdr3_length: 15
clone_size: NA
j_call: TRBJ1-1
d_call: NA
cdr3_nt: TGTGCCAGCAGCCCACCCGCGGGACTGAACACTGAAGCTTTCTTT
cdr3_aa: CASSPPAGLNTEAFF

v_call: TRBV30
cdr3_length: 11
clone_size: NA
j_call: TRBJ1-1
d_call: NA
cdr3_nt: TGTGCCTGGAGTGTAGAGGTCGAAGCTTTCTTT
cdr3_aa: CAWSVEVEAFF

v_call: TRBV7-8
cdr3_length: 14
clone_size: NA
j_call: TRBJ2-2
d_call: NA
cdr3_nt: TGTGCCAGCAGCCCGACTAGGTGGGCCGGGGAGCTGTTTTTT
cdr3_aa: CASSPTRWAGELFF

v_call: TRBV7-9
cdr3_length: 17
clone_size: few
j_call: TRBJ1-2
d_call: NA
cdr3_nt: TGTGCCAGCAGCGCATCCCTTTCGGGGGGCGTGAATTATGGCTACACCTTC
cdr3_aa: CASSASLSGGVNYGYTF

v_call: TRBV5-1
cdr3_length: 14
clone_size: NA
j_call: TRBJ1-1
d_call: NA
cdr3_nt: TGCGCCAGCAGTAATAGAGGAGGGGACACTGAAGCTTTCTTT
cdr3_aa: CASSNRGGDTEAFF

v_call: TRBV7-9
cdr3_length: 14
clone_size: few
j_call: TRBJ1-5
d_call: TRBD1
cdr3_nt: TGTGCCAGCAGTGACTCAGGGGGCCTTCAGCCCCAGCATTTT
cdr3_aa: CASSDSGGLQPQHF

v_call: TRBV28
cdr3_length: 15
clone_size: NA
j_call: TRBJ2-5
d_call: TRBD2
cdr3_nt: TGTGCCAGCAGTTCTGATCGACTAGCGCAAGAGACCCAGTACTTC
cdr3_aa: CASSSDRLAQETQYF

v_call: TRBV27
cdr3_length: 13
clone_size: NA
j_call: TRBJ2-7
d_call: TRBD1
cdr3_nt: TGTGCCAGCAGTGCAGGGGGCGATTACGAGCAGTACTTC
cdr3_aa: CASSAGGDYEQYF

v_call: TRBV4-3
cdr3_length: 16
clone_size: once
j_call: TRBJ2-7
d_call: NA
cdr3_nt: TGCGCCAGCAGCCAAGGAGGACAGTTTGAAGCCTACGAGCAGTACTTC
cdr3_aa: CASSQGGQFEAYEQYF

v_call: TRBV4-1
cdr3_length: 16
clone_size: NA
j_call: TRBJ1-2
d_call: TRBD1
cdr3_nt: TGCGCCAGCAGCCAAGATGCGGGACAGGGGGCCTATGGCTACACCTTC
cdr3_aa: CASSQDAGQGAYGYTF

v_call: TRBV9
cdr3_length: 13
clone_size: NA
j_call: TRBJ1-1
d_call: NA
cdr3_nt: TGTGCCAGCAGCCCGCACAAGAACACTGAAGCTTTCTTT
cdr3_aa: CASSPHKNTEAFF

v_call: TRBV27
cdr3_length: 14
clone_size: NA
j_call: TRBJ2-1
d_call: NA
cdr3_nt: TGTGCCAGCAGTCAGGAGGGCCGGGCCAATGAGCAGTTCTTC
cdr3_aa: CASSQEGRANEQFF

v_call: TRBV19
cdr3_length: 15
clone_size: NA
j_call: TRBJ1-2
d_call: TRBD1
cdr3_nt: TGTGCCAGTAGCCCCGGGACAGGTTACCTCTATGGCTACACCTTC
cdr3_aa: CASSPGTGYLYGYTF

v_call: TRBV28
cdr3_length: 17
clone_size: NA
j_call: TRBJ2-5
d_call: TRBD2
cdr3_nt: TGTGCCAGCAGTTCGTCCGGTTCTAGCGGGAGGGCCGAGACCCAGTACTTC
cdr3_aa: CASSSSGSSGRAETQYF